The 15 T cell receptor beta chains below all came from one sample that was sequenced in a study of spatial heterogeneity in lung cancer (dated by TCRdb to about 2019). For these TCRs, the target antigens are not known. Read against the paper, the sample's time point label means: sample taken at primary tumor resection. The protocol used for the library was 5' RACE. Sequencing was carried out with a NextSeq 500. Using fastp trimming at Q25 and MiXCR clonotype assembly, TCRdb reanalyzed the public sequencing data and kept in-frame beta chains. A single entry per CDR3 protein holds the most common genes and DNA from its merged rows. The sample table contains over 10,000 distinct CDR3 sequences; only one count was recorded for roughly 3.4% of them. The ten largest make up 7% to 8% of the sample. Overall study results and their limits: A correlation was observed between the number of expanded intratumoral alpha and beta TCRs and the tumor nonsynonymous mutation count.

Sequencing used lung tumor tissue, obtained at surgery. The receptors come from a male donor with early-stage non-small cell lung cancer.

At least ten counts were recorded for this clonotype. The rearrangement links TRBV6-2 or TRBV6-3 to TRBJ1-5; D might be TRBD1 (5 bases). Trimming shortened V by 2 bases and J by 6 bases, and 11 bases separated the two germline ends. The CDR3 sequence is 14 residues long. CDR1 MNHEY and CDR2 SVGEGT come from the germline V gene. CDR3 loop: CASSYLQGGQPQHF. CDR3 sequence (DNA): TGTGCCAGCAGTTACCTCCAGGGAGGTCAGCCCCAGCATTTT.

This clonotype was recorded at least ten times. The chain is built from TRBV5-1 and TRBJ2-5, with D uncertain. V was trimmed by 4 bases and J by 2 bases, leaving 6 bases between them. Germline V gene lookup returns CDR1 SGHRS and CDR2 YFSETQ. This CDR3 is built from 12 residues. DNA of the CDR3: TGCGCCAGCAGCCAGAGACAAGAGACCCAGTACTTC. It yields the protein CASSQRQETQYF.

For this clonotype: This may be a read error: a much more frequent sequence differs by one nucleotide. The rearrangement joins TRBV7-2 to TRBJ1-2; TRBD1 matches 8 bases. The CDR3 runs to 14 residues. The J segment lost 12 bases and the V segment lost 3 bases, leaving 12 bases of the junction unmatched. Germline loops: CDR1 SGHTA, CDR2 FQGNSA. CDR3 residues: CASSFQGAGDGDTF. The CDR3 nucleotides are TGTGCCAGCAGCTTCCAGGGGGCAGGGGACGGCGACACCTTC.

In its sample, this clonotype was seen many times. The J gene is TRBJ2-5, the V gene TRBV6-1, with 10 bases fitting TRBD1. This CDR3 is built from 15 residues. Losses at the gene ends were 2 bases for V and 5 bases for J; bases not matched to a gene: 5. Germline-derived CDR1 and CDR2 are MNHNS and SASEGT. The CDR3 spells CASSEPGQGPETQYF. CDR3 bases: TGTGCCAGCAGTGAACCGGGACAGGGGCCGGAGACCCAGTACTTC.

This clonotype is judged medium-sized (0.01 to 0.1%). This sequence joins TRBV2 and TRBJ2-2; no clear D gene. CDR3 size: 18 residues. Trimming cost V 2 bases and J 3 bases, with 19 bases left between them. Looked up from germline, CDR1 is SNHLY and CDR2 is FYNNEI. The CDR3 DNA reads as TGTGCCAGCAGTGAATATGGGCCGTCCGACGGAGACACCGGGGAGCTGTTTTTT. It codes for CASSEYGPSDGDTGELFF.

There are many counts of this clonotype. The chain combines TRBV7-2 with TRBJ2-2, with 9 nucleotides matching TRBD2. The CDR3 consists of 16 residues. The germline CDR1 and CDR2 sequences are SGHTA and FQGNSA. V dropped 1 base and J dropped 3; count of bases not matched to a gene: 3. The CDR3 DNA follows: TGTGCCAGCAGCTTAGTAGCGGGAGCGTACACCGGGGAGCTGTTTTTT. Protein product: CASSLVAGAYTGELFF.

In its sample, this clonotype ranks as medium-sized. The CDR3: CSARRAGGSMDTQYF. For the CDR3, the DNA is TGCAGTGCTAGACGAGCGGGGGGGTCGATGGATACGCAGTATTTT. The chain employs TRBV20-1 and TRBJ2-3; TRBD2 aligns across 10 bases. CDR1 is DFQATT and CDR2 is SNEGSKA in the germline V gene (reference sequence). With V trimmed by 2 bases and J by 6 bases, 8 bases remained unmatched. The CDR3 contains 15 residues.

This clonotype has a handful of counts. V is TRBV7-9 and J is TRBJ2-5, with D perhaps TRBD1 or TRBD2 (5 bases each). CDR3 length: 14 amino acids. Trimming cost V 3 bases and J 5 bases, with 13 bases left between them. Germline V gene sequence: CDR1 SEHNR, CDR2 FQNEAQ (reference sequence). This CDR3 reads CASSLRAGMETQYF. CDR3 bases: TGTGCCAGCAGCTTGCGGGCAGGGATGGAGACCCAGTACTTC.

This clonotype came up a few times. The CDR3 here is CASTGGLEAFF. The CDR3 nucleotides read TGTGCCAGCACCGGCGGCCTCGAAGCTTTCTTT. The genes are TRBV5-8 and TRBJ1-1; D remains unclear. V was pared by 6 bases and J by 8 bases, with 11 bases between. The CDR3 loop spans 11 amino acids. The germline CDR1 and CDR2 sequences are SGHTS and YDEGEE.

The CDR3 DNA follows: TGTGCCAGCAGTGAAGGGGTCCTACAAGAGACCCAGTACTTC. This gives the protein CASSEGVLQETQYF. The chain couples TRBV25-1 to TRBJ2-5; unclear D gene. The CDR3 is 14 residues long. The germline gives CDR1 MGHDK, CDR2 SYGVNS. V was clipped by 2 bases and J by 2 bases, with 9 bases between them.

This clonotype has a count of ten or more. This rearrangement joins TRBV20-1 to TRBJ2-3; D may be TRBD1 or TRBD2 (5 bases each). The germline V gene encodes CDR1 DFQATT and CDR2 SNEGSKA (reference sequence). The CDR3 consists of 14 residues. Deletions cut 1 base from V and 3 bases from J, with 11 bases between. CDR3 in DNA: TGCAGTGCTAGAGTGGGGGACGGAACAGATACGCAGTATTTT. Protein product: CSARVGDGTDTQYF.

This clonotype was recorded at least ten times. The chain uses TRBV20-1 and TRBJ2-1; 9 bases fit TRBD1. Losses at the gene ends were 4 bases for V and 2 bases for J; bases not matched to a gene: 3. The CDR3 sequence is 14 residues long. From germline, CDR1 is DFQATT and CDR2 SNEGSKA (reference sequence). DNA for the CDR3: TGCAGTGCTACCGGACAGGGGCCCTACAATGAGCAGTTCTTC. Protein product: CSATGQGPYNEQFF.

This clonotype is termed medium-sized. The rearrangement uses TRBV9 and TRBJ2-1; 7 nucleotides agree with TRBD2. The J segment lost 5 bases and the V segment lost 4 bases, leaving 9 bases of the junction unmatched. CDR3 length equals 15 residues. From germline, CDR1 is SGDLS and CDR2 YYNGEE. In nucleotides, the CDR3 is TGTGCCAGCAGCCCGAACCCCAGCGGGGACAATGAGCAGTTCTTC. Translating it yields CASSPNPSGDNEQFF.

This clonotype was observed many times. The rearrangement joins TRBV30 to TRBJ1-3, with 7 bases aligning to TRBD1. CDR3 length: 14 amino acids. V was pared by 8 bases and J by 2 bases, with 9 bases of the junction left unmatched. The germline gives CDR1 GTSNPN, CDR2 SVGIG (reference sequence). DNA for the CDR3: TGTGCCGCTTACAGGGGACGGCCTGGAAACACCATATATTTT. Its protein is CAAYRGRPGNTIYF.

This clonotype was detected many times. The J gene is TRBJ2-7, the V gene TRBV20-1; 7 nucleotides match TRBD1. Germline lookup yields CDR1 DFQATT and CDR2 SNEGSKA (reference sequence). The CDR3 runs 16 residues. The V segment lost 0 bases and the J segment 3 bases; nucleotides outside the gene matches: 11. CDR3 nucleotide sequence: TGCAGTGCTAGAGATTCCTTTGGACAGGATTTCTACGAGCAGTACTTC. Its translation is CSARDSFGQDFYEQYF.